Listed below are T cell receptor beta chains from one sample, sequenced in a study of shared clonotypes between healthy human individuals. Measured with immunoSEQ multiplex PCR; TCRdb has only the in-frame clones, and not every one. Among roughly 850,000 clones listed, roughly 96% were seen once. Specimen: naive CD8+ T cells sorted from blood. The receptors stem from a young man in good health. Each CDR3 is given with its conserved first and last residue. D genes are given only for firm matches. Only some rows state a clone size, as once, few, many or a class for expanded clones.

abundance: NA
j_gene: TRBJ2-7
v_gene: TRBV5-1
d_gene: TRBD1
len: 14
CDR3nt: TGCGCCAGCAGCTTCGAGTTGACAGGGGGCGAGCAGTACTTC
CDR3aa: CASSFELTGGEQYF

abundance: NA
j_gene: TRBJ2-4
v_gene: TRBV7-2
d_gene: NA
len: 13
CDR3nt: TGTGCCAGCAGCTTCGACAGCAAAAACATTCAGTACTTC
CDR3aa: CASSFDSKNIQYF

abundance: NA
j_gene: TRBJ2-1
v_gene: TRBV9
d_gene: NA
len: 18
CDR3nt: TGTGCCAGCAGCTCCCCTAAGAGTAGCTCGATGGAGGGTGATGAGCAGTTCTTC
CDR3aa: CASSSPKSSSMEGDEQFF

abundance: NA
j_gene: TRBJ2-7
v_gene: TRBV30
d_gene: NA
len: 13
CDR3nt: TGTGCCTGGAGTTTTGGGTCCTCCTACGAGCAGTACTTC
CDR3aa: CAWSFGSSYEQYF

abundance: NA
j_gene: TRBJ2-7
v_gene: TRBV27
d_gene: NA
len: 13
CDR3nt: TGTGCCAGCAGTTTCACTCCCCCTCACGAGCAGTACTTC
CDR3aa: CASSFTPPHEQYF

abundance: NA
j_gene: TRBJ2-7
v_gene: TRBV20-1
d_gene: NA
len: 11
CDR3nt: TGCAGTGCTAGATATGGTAGCGAGCAGTACTTC
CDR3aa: CSARYGSEQYF

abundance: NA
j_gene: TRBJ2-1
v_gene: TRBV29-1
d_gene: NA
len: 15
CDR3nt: TGCAGCGTTGAATCGGGAAAAGGCTCCTACAATGAGCAGTTCTTC
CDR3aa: CSVESGKGSYNEQFF

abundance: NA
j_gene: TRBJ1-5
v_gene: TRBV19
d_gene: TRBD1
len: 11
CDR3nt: TGTGCCAGTCCAGGGGGGCAGCCCCAGCATTTT
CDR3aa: CASPGGQPQHF

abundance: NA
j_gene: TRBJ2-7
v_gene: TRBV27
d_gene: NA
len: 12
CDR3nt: TGTGCCAGCAGTTTAAATACCTACGAGCAGTACTTC
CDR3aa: CASSLNTYEQYF

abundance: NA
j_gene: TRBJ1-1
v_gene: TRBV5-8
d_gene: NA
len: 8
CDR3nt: TGTGCCACCGACGAGGCTTTCTTT
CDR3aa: CATDEAFF

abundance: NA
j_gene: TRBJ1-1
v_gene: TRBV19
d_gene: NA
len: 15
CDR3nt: TGTGCCAGTAGTATGATTCCAGAGACGAACACTGAAGCTTTCTTT
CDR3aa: CASSMIPETNTEAFF

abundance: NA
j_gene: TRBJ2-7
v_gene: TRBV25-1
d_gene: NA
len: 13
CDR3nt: TGTGCCAGCAGTGAGAGGCATGTGAACGAGCAGTACTTC
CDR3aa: CASSERHVNEQYF

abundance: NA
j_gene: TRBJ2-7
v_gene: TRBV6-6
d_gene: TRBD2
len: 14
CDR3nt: TGTGCCAGCAGTACACTAGCGGGAGATGACGAGCAGTACTTC
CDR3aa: CASSTLAGDDEQYF

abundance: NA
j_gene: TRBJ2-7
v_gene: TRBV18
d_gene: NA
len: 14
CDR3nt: TGTGCCAGCTCACCGGGTCCCTTTGACGACGAGCAGTACTTC
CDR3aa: CASSPGPFDDEQYF

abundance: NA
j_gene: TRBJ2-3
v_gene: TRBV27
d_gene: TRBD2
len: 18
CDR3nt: TGTGCCACCCAGTTGGGATATACTAGCGGACGGGGCCCAGATACGCAGTATTTT
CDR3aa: CATQLGYTSGRGPDTQYF

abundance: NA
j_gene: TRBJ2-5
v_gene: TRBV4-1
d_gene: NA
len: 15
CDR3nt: TGCGCCAGCAGCCAAGAAAGCGTTCCCGGGGAGACCCAGTACTTC
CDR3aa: CASSQESVPGETQYF

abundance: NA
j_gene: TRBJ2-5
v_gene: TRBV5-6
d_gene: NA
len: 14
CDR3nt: TGTGCCAGCAGCTTGATGGGGGGTGAAGAGACCCAGTACTTC
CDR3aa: CASSLMGGEETQYF

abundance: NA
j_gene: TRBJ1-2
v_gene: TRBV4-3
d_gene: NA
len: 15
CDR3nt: TGCGCCAGCAGCCAAGAATTAGGGAGAAGGGATGGCTACACCTTC
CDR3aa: CASSQELGRRDGYTF

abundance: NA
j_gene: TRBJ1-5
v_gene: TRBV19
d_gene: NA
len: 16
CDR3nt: TGTGCCAGTAGTATACGGAGCGGGGTCCCCAATCAGCCCCAGCATTTT
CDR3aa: CASSIRSGVPNQPQHF

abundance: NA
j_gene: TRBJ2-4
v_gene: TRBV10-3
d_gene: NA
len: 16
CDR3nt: TGTGCCATCAGTACCCCGCAGGGGAGAGACAAAAACATTCAGTACTTC
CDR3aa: CAISTPQGRDKNIQYF

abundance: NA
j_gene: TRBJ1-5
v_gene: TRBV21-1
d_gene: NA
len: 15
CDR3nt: TGTGCCAGCAACTCAGGGAAGCGGGTAAGACAGCCCCAGCATTTT
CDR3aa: CASNSGKRVRQPQHF

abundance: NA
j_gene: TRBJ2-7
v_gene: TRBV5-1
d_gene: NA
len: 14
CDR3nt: TGCGCCAGCAGCTTTGGTTCAGGGACCTACGAGCAGTACTTC
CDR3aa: CASSFGSGTYEQYF

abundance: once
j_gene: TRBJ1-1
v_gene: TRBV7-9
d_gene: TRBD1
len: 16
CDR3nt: TGTGCCAGCAGCTTATTGACGTCCGACAGGGGGACTGAAGCTTTCTTT
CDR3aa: CASSLLTSDRGTEAFF

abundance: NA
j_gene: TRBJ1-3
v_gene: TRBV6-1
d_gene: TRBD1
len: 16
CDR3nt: TGTGCCAGCAGTGCCGGTCCTTTGGGGACAGCAAACACCATATATTTT
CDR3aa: CASSAGPLGTANTIYF

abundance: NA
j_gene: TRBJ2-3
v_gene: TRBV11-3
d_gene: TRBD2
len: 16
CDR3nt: TGTGCCAGCAGCTCTCGGCGGGAGGGGAGCACAGATACGCAGTATTTT
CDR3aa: CASSSRREGSTDTQYF

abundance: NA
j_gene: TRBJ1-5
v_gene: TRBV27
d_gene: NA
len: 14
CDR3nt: TGTGCCAGCTGCAGGAGTTCTAGCAATCAGCCCCAGCATTTT
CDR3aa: CASCRSSSNQPQHF

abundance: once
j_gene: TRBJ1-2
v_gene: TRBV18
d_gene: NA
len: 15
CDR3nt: TGTGCCAGCTCACCCGCCGCTACATTATCCTATGGCTACACCTTC
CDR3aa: CASSPAATLSYGYTF

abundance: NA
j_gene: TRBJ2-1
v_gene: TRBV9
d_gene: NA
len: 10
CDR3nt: TGTGCCAGCAGCCCGGGGGAGCAGTTCTTC
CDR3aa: CASSPGEQFF

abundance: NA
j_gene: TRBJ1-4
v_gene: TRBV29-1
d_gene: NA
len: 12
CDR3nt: TGCAGCGGTTGGCAGTCTAATGAAAAACTGTTTTTT
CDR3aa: CSGWQSNEKLFF

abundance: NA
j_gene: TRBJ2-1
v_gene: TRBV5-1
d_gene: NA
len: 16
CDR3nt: TGCGCCAGCAGCTTGGAGGGACTTGAGACCTACAATGAGCAGTTCTTC
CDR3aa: CASSLEGLETYNEQFF